The 4 T cell receptor beta chains listed next were all sequenced from one sample in a study of shared clonotypes between healthy human individuals. CD45RO-negative, CCR7-positively selected cells formed the naive CD8 fraction, excluding terminally differentiated effector memory CD45RA+ cells. The method was immunoSEQ multiplex PCR; TCRdb's version includes in-frame clones alone and lacks a portion of them. The sample gives roughly 2,000,000 clones, approximately 95% of which show up once; roughly 1% is in the top ten. Sequencing used naive CD8+ T cells sorted from blood. All receptors come from a man aged 18-30 years in good health.

The chain links TRBV7-6 to TRBJ2-2, with 9 bases identical to TRBD1. V was clipped by 7 bases and J by 5 bases; unmatched bases: 8. This CDR3 contains 15 residues. Germline values: CDR1 SGHVS, CDR2 FNYEAQ. The CDR3 here is CASTSGTGTTGELFF. CDR3 sequence (DNA): TGTGCCAGCACCTCCGGGACAGGGACGACCGGGGAGCTGTTTTTT.

This clone was observed a single time. One junction end disagrees with the germline gene, perhaps due to a read error. The chain joins TRBV18 to TRBJ1-5, with 9 bases matching TRBD1. CDR3 length: 14 residues. Germline V gene sequence: CDR1 KGHSH, CDR2 LQKENI. This chain's CDR3 is CASSQTGGNQPQHF. As DNA, the CDR3 is TGTGCCAGCTCCCAAACAGGGGGCAATCAACCCCAGCATTTT.

Regarding this clone: The junction departs from germline at one end; a sequencing error may be responsible. J is TRBJ2-7 and V is TRBV4-1, with D tentatively TRBD1 (6 bases). The germline V gene encodes CDR1 MGHRA and CDR2 YSYEKL. The CDR3 loop spans 13 amino acids. This CDR3 reads CASSHQEGDEKNF. CDR3 bases: TGCGCCAGCAGCCATCAAGAGGGGGACGAGAAAAACTTC.

The chain carries TRBV2 and TRBJ2-1; 8 bases align to TRBD2. V lost 3 bases to trimming and J lost 10 bases; unmatched junction nucleotides: 14. The CDR3 spans 16 residues. Germline V CDR1 and CDR2: SNHLY, FYNNEI. The CDR3 region has the DNA TGTGCCAGCAGTGATTTACGGGGGGGCCTCTTCATGGAGCAGTTCTTC. It is translated as CASSDLRGGLFMEQFF.